A single sample gave rise to the 19 T cell receptor beta chains below, sequenced in a study of blood T cells in healthy people across ages. Then a second PCR, running roughly 7 to 11 cycles, was carried out with a sample-barcoded 5' primer and a J-beta primer mix. TCRdb passed the 5' RACE reads through MiXCR, listing each CDR3 protein once. This sample has 800,000 to 1,300,000 distinct CDR3 sequences, with under 30% found just once. This sample was also put to use in a study of T cells of mothers and their children.

The sequencing input was blood. Receptor source: a girl aged 2 to 9 in good health.

This clonotype has a count of ten or more. One junction end does not reproduce the germline sequence, and a read error may be involved. The CDR3 here is CASSLGQGPSYEQYF. CDR3 sequence (DNA): TGTGCCAGCAGCTTGGGACAGGGCCCAAGCTACGAGCAGTACTTC. The chain couples TRBV5-1 to TRBJ2-7; 9 positions match TRBD1. CDR3 length equals 15 residues. Per the germline V gene, CDR1 is SGHRS and CDR2 is YFSETQ.

The rearrangement links TRBV12-5 to TRBJ2-2; 9 nucleotides agree with TRBD1. V shed 3 bases, J shed 1 base, and the junction held 9 bases outside the gene matches. The CDR3 length is 18 residues. CDR1 is LGHNT and CDR2 is FRNRAP in the germline V gene. The CDR3 DNA sequence: TGTGCTAGTGGTTTCACGTTGGACAGGGGCGGGAACACCGGGGAGCTGTTTTTT. This encodes CASGFTLDRGGNTGELFF.

The chain links TRBV6-1 to TRBJ1-5; D not resolved. Trimming pared 7 bases from V and 0 bases from J, leaving 10 bases between. The germline gives CDR1 MNHNS, CDR2 SASEGT. The CDR3 sequence is 14 residues long. This chain's CDR3 is CASIFRISNQPQHF. The CDR3 region has the DNA TGTGCCAGCATTTTTCGAATTAGCAATCAGCCCCAGCATTTT.

The sample holds a few counts of this clonotype. The V call is TRBV6-5, the J call TRBJ2-4, with D perhaps assigned TRBD1 or TRBD2 (5 bases each). The CDR3 contains 15 residues. V was cut by 6 bases and J by 1 base, with 13 bases left in between. Germline V lookup: CDR1 MNHEY, CDR2 SVGAGI. DNA of the CDR3: TGTGCCAGCAGGGGGGAGTTGAGTGCCAAAAACATTCAGTACTTC. Translated, it gives CASRGELSAKNIQYF.

There are a few counts of this clonotype. The chain is built from TRBV28 and TRBJ2-7, with D possibly being TRBD2 (5 bases). The V gene's germline CDR1 is MDHEN and CDR2 SYDVKM. CDR3 length: 14 amino acids. Between the trimmed V and J ends, which lost 5 bases and 0 bases, there was a span of 11 bases. The CDR3 region has the DNA TGTGCCAGCAGTATCGGACTGTCCTCCTACGAGCAGTACTTC. It encodes CASSIGLSSYEQYF.

V gene TRBV10-2 combines with J gene TRBJ2-1; the D is unclear. From germline, CDR1 is WSHSY and CDR2 SAAADI. V was pared by 2 bases and J by 0 bases, with 11 bases between. CDR3 size: 16 residues. The CDR3 DNA reads as TGCGCCAGCAGTGAGACCGAGAGCAACTCCTACAATGAGCAGTTCTTC. Protein product: CASSETESNSYNEQFF.

The rearrangement uses TRBV6-2 or TRBV6-3 and TRBJ2-1; TRBD2 might be the D (6 bases). Germline CDR1 is MNHEY and CDR2 is SVGEGT. The CDR3 loop spans 15 amino acids. Trimming took off 5 bases at V and 2 bases at J, with 13 bases between the two ends. This CDR3 is CASSTSSVPYNEQFF. The CDR3 DNA reads TGTGCCAGCAGTACCTCTAGCGTACCCTACAATGAGCAGTTCTTC.

The chain carries TRBV29-1 and TRBJ1-1, with a possible D match to TRBD1 (5 bases). V was trimmed by 6 bases and J by 1 base, leaving 15 bases between them. Germline CDR1 is SQVTM and CDR2 is ANQGSEA. The CDR3 is made up of 14 amino acids. The CDR3 nucleotides are TGCAGCGTGAGGGGCAGGCAGGCGAACACTGAAGCTTTCTTT. Translation gives CSVRGRQANTEAFF.

The chain is built from TRBV29-1 and TRBJ2-5, with unresolved D. The J call may be in error: the DNA end matches TRBJ2-1 better. This CDR3 has 12 amino acids. CDR1 and CDR2 from the germline V gene are SQVTM and ANQGSEA. The DNA of the CDR3 is TGCAGCGTTGAAGATCTTGGAGTTGAGCAGTTCTTC. It codes for CSVEDLGVEQFF.

DNA for the CDR3: TGTGCCACCAGTGATTTGTCGGCTGATACGCAGTATTTT. It yields the protein CATSDLSADTQYF. The chain links TRBV24-1 to TRBJ2-3, with D unclear. This CDR3 region has 13 residues. Per the germline V gene, CDR1 is KGHDR and CDR2 is SFDVKD. The V end lost 0 bases, the J end lost 6 bases, and 6 bases lay between the germline ends.

Only a few counts were recorded for this clonotype. The CDR3 sequence: CASSLSPTTDPNEQFF. CDR3 nucleotides: TGTGCCAGCAGCTTATCCCCGACAACCGACCCCAATGAGCAGTTCTTC. V usage is TRBV7-3 and J usage is TRBJ2-7; D is unresolved. The J call may be mistaken, given a closer DNA end match to TRBJ2-1. Germline V CDR1 and CDR2: SGHTA, FQGTGA. There are 16 residues in the CDR3.

The chain is built from TRBV20-1 and TRBJ2-6; D ambiguous. CDR3 length: 14 amino acids. Per the germline V gene, CDR1 is DFQATT and CDR2 is SNEGSKA (reference sequence). The CDR3 nucleotides are TGCAGCTCCTGGGTCAAGACAGGGGCCAACGTCCTGACTTTC. Translated: CSSWVKTGANVLTF.

This clonotype appeared a few times. The rearrangement joins TRBV29-1 to TRBJ2-5, with 8 bases that match TRBD2. The J segment lost 3 bases and the V segment lost 7 bases, leaving 4 bases of the junction unmatched. Germline-derived CDR1 and CDR2 are SQVTM and ANQGSEA. CDR3 length: 12 residues. DNA for the CDR3: TGCAGCGGGCGGGGGGAGGAAGAGACCCAGTACTTC. It translates to CSGRGEEETQYF.

The chain is built from TRBV9 and TRBJ1-1; D unresolved. Germline V lookup: CDR1 SGDLS, CDR2 YYNGEE. V was trimmed by 4 bases and J by 4 bases, leaving 11 bases between them. The CDR3 sequence is 13 residues long. CDR3 loop: CASSLGSFTEAFF. The CDR3 DNA sequence: TGTGCCAGCAGCCTCGGGTCGTTCACTGAAGCTTTCTTT.

The chain carries TRBV10-3 and TRBJ2-1; D is ambiguous. V was pared by 4 bases and J by 8 bases, with 12 bases between. The CDR3 runs 13 residues. The germline V gene has CDR1 ENHRY and CDR2 SYGVKD. In nucleotides, the CDR3 is TGTGCCATCAGTGTAGTTTTAACCGATGAGCAGTTCTTC. It yields the protein CAISVVLTDEQFF.

This clonotype was seen a few times. The chain couples TRBV6-1 to TRBJ2-7; D ambiguous. Trimming left V 0 bases short and J 3 bases short, with 12 bases between. CDR3 length: 15 amino acids. Germline CDR1 reads MNHNS; CDR2 reads SASEGT. CDR3 nucleotides: TGTGCCAGCAGTGAAGCCGGCACTATCATCTACGAGCAGTACTTC. Protein sequence: CASSEAGTIIYEQYF.

This clonotype occurred a few times. The gene calls are TRBV7-9 and TRBJ1-4; D is uncertain. This CDR3 has 17 amino acids. Trimming left V 3 bases short and J 5 bases short, with 19 bases between. Germline lookup yields CDR1 SEHNR and CDR2 FQNEAQ (reference sequence). The CDR3 reads CASSLAVLDLGNEKLFF. The CDR3 DNA is TGTGCCAGCAGCTTGGCGGTTTTAGATCTTGGAAATGAAAAACTGTTTTTT.

This clonotype has at least ten counts. The gene calls are TRBV29-1 and TRBJ1-1; no reliable D call. Germline CDR1 reads SQVTM; CDR2 reads ANQGSEA. The ends were cut back, 4 bases at V and 5 bases at J, with 11 bases in the middle. There are 12 residues in the CDR3. CDR3 sequence: CSVVSRRTEAFF. CDR3 nucleotides: TGCAGCGTTGTAAGCAGACGGACTGAAGCTTTCTTT.

This clonotype has only a few counts. J is TRBJ2-1 and V is TRBV4-1; a possible D gene is TRBD2 (7 bases). The CDR3 is 18 amino acids. Deletions cut 1 base from V and 8 bases from J, with 24 bases between. Per germline, CDR1 MGHRA and CDR2 YSYEKL. The CDR3 region is CASSQVPERGGQLDEQFF. The CDR3 DNA reads TGCGCCAGCAGCCAAGTTCCCGAAAGGGGGGGCCAACTTGATGAGCAGTTCTTC.